This entry concerns a single T cell receptor beta chain. Its target is not known. Germline CDR1 and CDR2: SGHTA and FQGTGA. This CDR3 is built from 15 residues. V shed 1 base and J 3 bases; nucleotides not matched to a gene: 1. This record comes from a study of cytomegalovirus exposure and HLA in healthy donors. Study results and caveats: In an earlier analysis, in some 540 donors, most V segments appeared productive either ~90% or ~30% of the time.

Vbeta (60) and Jbeta (13) primers were used in the PCR. Data came from immunoSEQ multiplex PCR; TCRdb stores just in-frame clones and leaves some out. Altogether 90,000 to 150,000 clones are present, 70% to 75% being singletons, with the ten largest covering 4.1%. The source of this sequence is a woman between 40 and 55 years old in good health and CMV-seronegative. Sequencing was done on a sample of PBMCs. J is TRBJ2-2 and V is TRBV7-3; TRBD1 matches 8 bases. The CDR3 is CASSLKQGDTGELFF. The CDR3 DNA follows: TGTGCCAGCAGCTTAAAACAGGGGGACACCGGGGAGCTGTTTTTT. Full variable domain (outside the CDR3, taken from reference TRBV7-3 and TRBJ2-2): GAGVSQTPSNKVTEKGKYVELRCDPISGHTALYWYRQSLGQGPEFLIYFQGTGAADDSGLPNDRFFAVRPEGSVSTLKIQRTERGDSAVYLCASSLKQGDTGELFFGEGSRLTVL.